This section outlines one TCR beta chain sequence together with its context. Other DNA sequences in the same sample also yield this CDR3. As handled by the study authors: Amplification with reference gene primers provided the estimates of nucleated cell counts. Sequencing was performed with immunoSEQ multiplex PCR; in TCRdb, only in-frame clones are kept and a portion is missing. The DNA gave D and trimming, while V, J and clone size come from that table. This sample has around 210,000 clones, with approximately 87% found just once. The entry originates in a study of blood T cell repertoires in COVID-19. Study-wide background: Donors in the United States, Italy and Spain gave samples during acute or convalescent COVID-19. PBMCs, B-cell-depleted T cells, or T cells provided the cDNA or gDNA that made up the material.

The specimen sequenced was peripheral blood. This TCR was recovered from a woman in her seventies with acute or convalescent COVID-19.

The CDR3: CASSLGTGGSYEQYF. CDR3 DNA: TGTGCCAGCAGCTTAGGGACAGGGGGCTCCTACGAGCAGTACTTC. V is TRBV7-2 and J is TRBJ2-7; 10 nucleotides match TRBD1. The CDR3 extends over 15 amino acids. The V gene's germline CDR1 is SGHTA and CDR2 FQGNSA. V lost 1 base and J lost 0; bases outside the gene matches: 0.